This T cell receptor beta chain comes out of a study of T cell repertoires in cytomegalovirus infection (dated by TCRdb to between 2018 and 2021). Study-level background: Alongside well-studied HLA-B-restricted epitopes, the peptide stimulations were aimed at recently identified HLA-C-restricted CMV epitopes, whose presentation resists viral immunomodulation. The HLA type of each donor mattered for the analysis, because public TCR beta signatures pointed to carriage of CMV infection along with the matching HLA type.

The CDR3, cysteine through phenylalanine, is 11 amino acids long. Only the CDR3 DNA is retained, 33 bases long and in frame from the first base. A distance of 11 bases separates the germline ends of V and J, which lose 5 bases and 10 bases respectively. Reading the germline V gene (reference sequence) gives CDR1 SEHNR and CDR2 FQNEAQ. This clonotype was detected only a few times. What this receptor recognizes is not known. No much larger clone is present one base from it, and per-base qualities are unavailable. Results and caveats for the whole study, not just this receptor: Cumulative frequency of public TCR beta family members discriminated carriers of CMV infection plus the relevant HLA type in this cohort and an independent roughly 330-donor cohort. In the ex vivo response, HLA-C-restricted CMV-specific TCR beta clonotypes were dominant, and in two of eight donors the single most frequent clonotype came from this HLA-C-restricted group.

Explained via the paper, the treatment or condition label denotes: in vitro stimulation with specific CMV peptide epitopes to enrich CMV-specific T cells. Sequenced using an Illumina HiSeq 1500. TCRdb applied fastp at Q25 and MiXCR to the public reads, then kept only in-frame beta chains. Under each unique CDR3 protein, matching rows form one entry showing the most common genes and DNA. This sample lists about 570,000 distinct CDR3 sequences; about 39% were detected once. The ten largest clones take up around 48% of the sample. The sequence derives from a human donor in good health (CMV status not recorded). Some clones in this sample may be carry-over from other donors' samples. Recombination connected TRBV7-9 to TRBJ2-5; the D gene is unclear. Sequenced here: cultured PBMCs, sampled from culture after CMV antigen stimulation. CDR3 region: CASSPTGDQYF. The DNA reads as follows: TGTGCCAGCAGCCCTACTGGGGACCAGTACTTC. The CDR3, completed at both ends by the reference TRBV7-9 and TRBJ2-5 genes, gives the full variable domain DTGVSQNPRHKITKRGQNVTFRCDPISEHNRLYWYRQTLGQGPEFLTYFQNEAQLEKSRLLSDRFSAERPKGSFSTLEIQRTEQGDSAMYLCASSPTGDQYFGPGTRLLVL.